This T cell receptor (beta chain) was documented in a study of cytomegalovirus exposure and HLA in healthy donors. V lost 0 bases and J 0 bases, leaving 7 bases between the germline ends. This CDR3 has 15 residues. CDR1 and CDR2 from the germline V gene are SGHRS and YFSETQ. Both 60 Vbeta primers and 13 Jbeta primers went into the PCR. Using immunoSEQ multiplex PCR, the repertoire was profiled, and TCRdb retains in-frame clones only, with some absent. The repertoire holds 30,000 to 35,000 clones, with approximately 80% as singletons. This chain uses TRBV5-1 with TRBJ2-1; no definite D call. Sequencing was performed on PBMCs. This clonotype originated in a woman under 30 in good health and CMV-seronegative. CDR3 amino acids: CASSLGASSYNEQFF. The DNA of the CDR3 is TGCGCCAGCAGCTTGGGGGCGAGCTCCTACAATGAGCAGTTCTTC.